This passage covers 17 T cell receptor beta chains from one sample sequenced in a study of shared clonotypes between healthy human individuals. Profiling relied on immunoSEQ multiplex PCR, and the TCRdb table lists in-frame clones only, not all of them. The top ten hold 0.055% to 0.075% of the sample, which has some 500,000 clones, about 96% seen once. The sample was naive CD4+ T cells sorted from blood. The subset denotes: CD45RA+ positively selected. All receptors derive from a woman aged 30 to 39 in good health.

V is TRBV6-1 and J is TRBJ2-7; tentatively, D is TRBD2 (6 bases). Germline CDR1 reads MNHNS; CDR2 reads SASEGT. V lost 7 bases and J lost 4, with 14 bases in between. This CDR3 has 13 amino acids. CDR3: CASKGGMGYEQYF. The CDR3 nucleotides are TGTGCCAGCAAGGGCGGGATGGGTTACGAGCAGTACTTC.

The chain is built from TRBV27 and TRBJ2-7, with a tentative D call TRBD2 (5 bases). CDR1 MNHEY and CDR2 SMNVEV come from the germline V gene (reference sequence). Trimming cost V 5 bases and J 7 bases, with 21 bases left between them. There are 15 residues in the CDR3. CDR3 coding DNA: TGTGCCAGCAGTACCCGAGGACTGGGCCCTAATGAGCAGTACTTC. It encodes CASSTRGLGPNEQYF.

V and J are TRBV9 and TRBJ2-2; 7 nucleotides match TRBD1. The CDR3 spans 14 residues. V lost 1 base and J lost 4; bases outside the gene matches: 1. Germline CDR1 SGDLS, CDR2 YYNGEE. CDR3 residues: CASSVRQGTGELFF. CDR3 DNA sequence: TGTGCCAGCAGCGTAAGACAGGGCACCGGGGAGCTGTTTTTT. The full variable domain, in which reference TRBV9 and TRBJ2-2 provide the parts outside the CDR3, is DSGVTQTPKHLITATGQRVTLRCSPRSGDLSVYWYQQSLDQGLQFLIQYYNGEERAKGNILERFSAQQFPDLHSELNLSSLELGDSALYFCASSVRQGTGELFFGEGSRLTVL.

The genes are TRBV2 and TRBJ1-4, with TRBD1 matching over 10 bases. The germline V gene encodes CDR1 SNHLY and CDR2 FYNNEI. J was trimmed by 3 bases and V by 4 bases; bases with no gene match: 5. The CDR3 sequence is 16 residues long. CDR3 sequence reads: CASSAGQGWPNEKLFF. DNA of the CDR3: TGTGCCAGCAGTGCGGGACAGGGGTGGCCTAATGAAAAACTGTTTTTT. The whole variable domain, remainder taken from reference TRBV2 and TRBJ1-4, is EPEVTQTPSHQVTQMGQEVILRCVPISNHLYFYWYRQILGQKVEFLVSFYNNEISEKSEIFDDQFSVERPDGSNFTLKIRSTKLEDSAMYFCASSAGQGWPNEKLFFGSGTQLSVL.

The DNA of the CDR3 is TGTGCCAGCAGTCGGGGACAGGGGGTTTCACCCCTCCACTTT. Translation: CASSRGQGVSPLHF. The V gene is TRBV28, the J gene TRBJ1-6, with TRBD1 matching over 11 bases. V lost 5 bases and J lost 9; bases outside the gene matches: 3. This CDR3 comprises 14 residues. Germline V CDR1 and CDR2: MDHEN, SYDVKM.

V and J are TRBV27 and TRBJ1-2; D is unresolved. Germline V CDR1 and CDR2: MNHEY, SMNVEV (reference sequence). Trimming took off 5 bases at V and 4 bases at J, with 17 bases between the two ends. The CDR3 loop spans 15 amino acids. This chain's CDR3 is CASSPQHAEAYGYTF. In DNA form, the CDR3 reads TGTGCCAGCAGTCCACAACATGCGGAGGCCTATGGCTACACCTTC.

The rearrangement links TRBV15 to TRBJ2-5; D is unresolved. Matching the DNA end better, TRBJ2-7 makes the J call doubtful. There are 15 residues in the CDR3. From germline, CDR1 is LNHNV and CDR2 YYDKDF (reference sequence). The chain's CDR3 is CATSRGNDGRNEQYF. Written as DNA, the CDR3 is TGTGCCACCAGCAGAGGAAATGACGGACGGAACGAGCAGTACTTC.

A remark on this clone: This sample also contains other DNA sequences that code for the same CDR3. The chain uses TRBV28 and TRBJ1-2; TRBD1 is a possible D gene (5 bases). V was clipped by 4 bases and J by 3 bases, with 6 bases between them. This CDR3 has 12 residues. Germline assignment: CDR1 MDHEN and CDR2 SYDVKM. CDR3 DNA sequence: TGTGCCAGCAGTTCGGGGGACTATGGCTACACCTTC. This encodes CASSSGDYGYTF.

V usage is TRBV15 and J usage is TRBJ2-3; TRBD2 matches 7 bases. Germline-derived CDR1 and CDR2 are LNHNV and YYDKDF (reference sequence). The junction had 17 bases not matched to a gene; V was cut back by 0 bases and J by 2 bases. The CDR3 sequence is 20 residues long. The CDR3 DNA reads as TGTGCCACCAGCAGAGACCGCGGGAGAGTGGGATCCGGGCACACAGATACGCAGTATTTT. This sequence encodes CATSRDRGRVGSGHTDTQYF.

This chain links TRBV30 with TRBJ2-1; D remains unclear. CDR3 length: 12 amino acids. Deletions cut 2 bases from V and 4 bases from J, with 6 bases between. Germline CDR1 and CDR2: GTSNPN and SVGIG (reference sequence). CDR3 sequence: CAWSNGYNEQFF. The CDR3 DNA is TGTGCCTGGAGTAACGGGTACAATGAGCAGTTCTTC.

This rearrangement joins TRBV5-1 to TRBJ2-3; TRBD1 or TRBD2 may be the D gene (6 bases each). This CDR3 spans 15 amino acids. Trimming removed 4 bases from V and 0 bases from J, with 12 bases in between. Germline values: CDR1 SGHRS, CDR2 YFSETQ. Here the CDR3 DNA reads TGCGCCAGCAGCGGAAGGGGGACTAGCACAGATACGCAGTATTTT. Its protein product is CASSGRGTSTDTQYF. The variable domain in full, with the rest retrieved from reference TRBV5-1 and TRBJ2-3, is KAGVTQTPRYLIKTRGQQVTLSCSPISGHRSVSWYQQTPGQGLQFLFEYFSETQRNKGNFPGRFSGRQFSNSRSEMNVSTLELGDSALYLCASSGRGTSTDTQYFGPGTRLTVL.

This clone appeared a single time. V is TRBV29-1 and J is TRBJ1-1; TRBD1 aligns across 7 bases. Germline V gene data show CDR1 as SQVTM and CDR2 as ANQGSEA. CDR3 size: 13 residues. V gave up 5 bases and J gave up 1 base; unmatched junction bases: 4. CDR3 nucleotide sequence: TGCAGCGTTAGAAGACAGGGGAACACTGAAGCTTTCTTT. Amino acids: CSVRRQGNTEAFF.

The chain has TRBV18 and TRBJ1-4; D is unresolved. This CDR3 has 15 residues. Trimming took off 3 bases at V and 7 bases at J, with 15 bases between the two ends. CDR1 is KGHSH, CDR2 LQKENI, per germline. The DNA for the CDR3 is TGTGCCAGCTCACCGAGAGATTCATCCTCTGAAAAACTGTTTTTT. This gives the protein CASSPRDSSSEKLFF.

This clone has only one observation. The V and J genes are TRBV18 and TRBJ2-3; no definite D call. V was pared by 1 base and J by 0 bases, with 20 bases between. This CDR3 has 19 residues. Germline V gene data show CDR1 as KGHSH and CDR2 as LQKENI. The CDR3 DNA is TGTGCCAGCTCACCACGGTCAGGAACTACCACCCTAAGCACAGATACGCAGTATTTT. It is translated as CASSPRSGTTTLSTDTQYF.

This chain links TRBV11-2 with TRBJ2-7, with 7 bases aligning to TRBD1. Germline CDR1 reads SGHAT; CDR2 reads FQNNGV. The CDR3 spans 16 residues. V lost 1 base and J lost 0; bases outside the gene matches: 6. CDR3 sequence: CASSLVPTGSSYEQYF. DNA of the CDR3: TGTGCCAGCAGCTTAGTCCCGACAGGGAGCTCCTACGAGCAGTACTTC.

As to this clone: At the DNA level, this CDR3 is encoded by other sequences in the same sample as well. The chain recombines TRBV5-1 with TRBJ1-5; D is unresolved. Trimming shortened V by 0 bases and J by 5 bases, and 9 bases separated the two germline ends. This CDR3 is 14 amino acids long. The germline V gene has CDR1 SGHRS and CDR2 YFSETQ. For the CDR3, the DNA is TGCGCCAGCAGCTTGGCCCTCGGGGATCAGCCCCAGCATTTT. Protein product: CASSLALGDQPQHF.

This chain links TRBV9 with TRBJ1-4, with D perhaps matching TRBD1 (6 bases). Germline V gene sequence: CDR1 SGDLS, CDR2 YYNGEE. The length of the CDR3 is 16 residues. Trimming left V 0 bases short and J 4 bases short, with 13 bases between. The CDR3 is CASSVGLDRLNEKLFF. CDR3 nucleotides: TGTGCCAGCAGCGTAGGATTGGACAGACTTAATGAAAAACTGTTTTTT.